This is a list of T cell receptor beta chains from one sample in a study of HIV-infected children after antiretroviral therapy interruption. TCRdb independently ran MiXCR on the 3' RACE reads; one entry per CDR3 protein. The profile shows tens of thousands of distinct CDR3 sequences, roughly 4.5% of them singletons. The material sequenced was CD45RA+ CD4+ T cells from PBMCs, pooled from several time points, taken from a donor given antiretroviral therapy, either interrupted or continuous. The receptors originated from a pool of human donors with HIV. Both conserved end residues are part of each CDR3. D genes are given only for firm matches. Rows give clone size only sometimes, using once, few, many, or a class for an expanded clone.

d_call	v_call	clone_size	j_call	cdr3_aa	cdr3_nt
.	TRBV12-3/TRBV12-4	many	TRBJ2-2	CASSWAGESAGELFF	TGTGCCAGCAGTTGGGCAGGGGAGAGCGCCGGGGAGCTGTTTTTT
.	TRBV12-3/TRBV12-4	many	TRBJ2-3	CASGPESTDTQYF	TGTGCCAGCGGCCCGGAGAGCACAGATACGCAGTATTTT
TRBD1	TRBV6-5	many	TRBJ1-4	CASRGTGGPANEKLFF	TGTGCCAGCAGGGGGACAGGTGGGCCGGCTAATGAAAAACTGTTTTTT
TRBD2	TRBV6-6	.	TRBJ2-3	CASCSPGGGLDTQYF	TGTGCCAGCTGCTCTCCGGGGGGGGGCTTAGATACGCAGTATTTT
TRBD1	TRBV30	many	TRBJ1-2	CAWSPGGGYTF	TGTGCCTGGAGTCCAGGGGGAGGCTACACCTTC
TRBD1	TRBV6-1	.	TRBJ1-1	CASSRTGQHTEAFF	TGTGCCAGCAGCCGGACAGGGCAACACACTGAAGCTTTCTTT
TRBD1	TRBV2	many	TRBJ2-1	CASSDSGGSYNEQFF	TGTGCCAGCAGTGATTCAGGGGGCTCCTACAATGAGCAGTTCTTC
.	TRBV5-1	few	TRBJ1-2	CASSSDLRDNGYTF	TGCGCCAGCAGCTCCGACTTAAGGGACAATGGCTACACCTTC
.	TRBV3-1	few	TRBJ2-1	CASSQVGSQFF	TGTGCCAGCAGCCAAGTAGGGTCCCAGTTCTTC
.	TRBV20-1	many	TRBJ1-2	CSARGLYYGYTF	TGCAGTGCTAGGGGACTGTACTATGGCTACACCTTC
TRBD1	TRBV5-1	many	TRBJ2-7	CASRAGTGSFEQYF	TGCGCCAGCCGTGCCGGGACAGGGAGTTTCGAGCAGTACTTC
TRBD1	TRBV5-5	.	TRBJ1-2	CASSSQGSYGYTF	TGTGCCAGCAGCTCACAGGGGTCGTATGGCTACACCTTC
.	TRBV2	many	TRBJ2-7	CASSFTSYEQYF	TGTGCCAGCAGTTTTACCTCCTACGAGCAGTACTTC
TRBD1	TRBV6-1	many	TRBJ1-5	CASSRDRSDGGPQHF	TGTGCCAGCAGTCGGGACAGGTCCGACGGGGGGCCCCAGCATTTT
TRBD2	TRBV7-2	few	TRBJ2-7	CASSLKRGVSYEQYF	TGTGCCAGCAGCTTAAAGCGGGGGGTATCCTACGAGCAGTACTTC
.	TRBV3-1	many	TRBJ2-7	CASSQTGRSSYEQYF	TGTGCCAGCAGCCAAACGGGACGAAGCTCCTACGAGCAGTACTTC
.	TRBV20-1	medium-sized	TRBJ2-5	CSARRDRQETQYF	TGCAGTGCTAGGCGCGACAGACAAGAGACCCAGTACTTC
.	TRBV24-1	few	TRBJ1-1	CATSDLEPSRVNTEAFF	TGTGCCACCAGTGATTTGGAGCCTTCTAGGGTGAACACTGAAGCTTTCTTT
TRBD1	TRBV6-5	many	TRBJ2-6	CASSPRGQVTSGANVLTF	TGTGCCAGCAGTCCCCGGGGACAGGTGACCTCTGGGGCCAACGTCCTGACTTTC
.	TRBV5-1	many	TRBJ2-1	CASSLVWDRVFF	TGCGCCAGCAGCTTGGTTTGGGATAGGGTGTTCTTC
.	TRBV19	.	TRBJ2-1	CASKGGINEQFF	TGTGCCAGTAAGGGCGGGATCAATGAGCAGTTCTTC
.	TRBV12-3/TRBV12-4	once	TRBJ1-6	CASSEGLGPLHF	TGTGCCAGCAGCGAGGGGCTAGGACCCCTCCACTTT
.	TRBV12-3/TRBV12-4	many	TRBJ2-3	CASSLVDTQYF	TGTGCCAGCAGTTTGGTAGATACGCAGTATTTT
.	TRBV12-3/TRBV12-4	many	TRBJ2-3	CASSFTGTSDTQYF	TGTGCCAGCAGTTTCACCGGGACTTCAGATACGCAGTATTTT
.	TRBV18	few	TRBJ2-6	CASSPPGSLSGANVLTF	TGTGCCAGCTCACCACCAGGATCCCTCTCTGGGGCCAACGTCCTGACTTTC
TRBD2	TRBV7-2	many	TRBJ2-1	CASSLPAGAYNEQFF	TGTGCCAGCAGCTTACCAGCGGGGGCCTACAATGAGCAGTTCTTC
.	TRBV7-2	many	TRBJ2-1	CASSLGRHNEQFF	TGTGCCAGCAGCTTAGGTCGCCACAATGAGCAGTTCTTC
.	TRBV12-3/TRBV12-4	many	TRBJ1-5	CASSFRAGSNQPQHF	TGTGCCAGCAGTTTTCGAGCAGGGAGCAATCAGCCCCAGCATTTT
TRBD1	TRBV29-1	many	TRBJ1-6	CSVKGQGDSPLHF	TGCAGCGTTAAGGGACAGGGGGATTCACCCCTCCACTTT
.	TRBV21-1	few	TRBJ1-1	CASSSQGRGAFF	TGTGCCAGCAGCAGCCAGGGGCGCGGAGCTTTCTTT
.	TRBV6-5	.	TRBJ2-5	CASSPGLGGETQYF	TGTGCCAGCAGTCCCGGACTGGGGGGCGAGACCCAGTACTTC
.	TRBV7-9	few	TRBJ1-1	CASSLRGINTEAFF	TGTGCCAGCAGCTTACGAGGGATAAACACTGAAGCTTTCTTT
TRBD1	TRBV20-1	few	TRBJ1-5	CSAGTANTFSNQPQHF	TGCAGTGCGGGGACAGCCAATACCTTTAGCAATCAGCCCCAGCATTTT
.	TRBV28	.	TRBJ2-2	CASLNGLNTGELFF	TGTGCCAGCCTCAACGGGCTTAACACCGGGGAGCTGTTTTTT
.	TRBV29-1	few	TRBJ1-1	CSVEATLNTEAFF	TGCAGCGTTGAGGCCACCTTGAACACTGAAGCTTTCTTT
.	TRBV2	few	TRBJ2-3	CASRVGGGRSTDTQYF	TGTGCCAGCAGGGTAGGGGGGGGGAGATCCACAGATACGCAGTATTTT
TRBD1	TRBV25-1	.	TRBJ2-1	CAISENLGGSSSYNEQFF	TGTGCCATCAGTGAAAACCTAGGGGGCTCCAGCTCCTACAATGAGCAGTTCTTC
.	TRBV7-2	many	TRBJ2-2	CASSLFLRNTGELFF	TGTGCCAGCAGCTTATTTCTCAGAAACACCGGGGAGCTGTTTTTT
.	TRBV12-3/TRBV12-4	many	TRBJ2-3	CASSLGGTADTQYF	TGTGCCAGCAGTTTAGGGGGGACCGCAGATACGCAGTATTTT
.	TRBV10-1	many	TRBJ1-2	CASSKDHLYGYTF	TGCGCCAGCAGCAAGGACCATCTCTATGGCTACACCTTC
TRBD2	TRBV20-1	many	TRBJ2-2	CSAREAGGSGELFF	TGCAGTGCTAGGGAAGCGGGGGGGTCCGGGGAGCTGTTTTTT
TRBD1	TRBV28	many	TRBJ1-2	CASSSAGTGQANYGYTF	TGTGCCAGCAGCTCAGCCGGGACAGGGCAGGCTAACTATGGCTACACCTTC
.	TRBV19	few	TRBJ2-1	CASSLPGTAYNEQFF	TGTGCCAGTAGCCTTCCCGGGACGGCTTACAATGAGCAGTTCTTC
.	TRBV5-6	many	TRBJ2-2	CATREGPSGELFF	TGTGCCACCAGGGAAGGACCTTCCGGGGAGCTGTTTTTT
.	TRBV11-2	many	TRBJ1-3	CASTGGVSGNTIYF	TGTGCCAGCACCGGGGGGGTCTCTGGAAACACCATATATTTT
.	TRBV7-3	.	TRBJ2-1	CASSLTGPNEQFF	TGTGCCAGCAGCTTAACCGGGCCCAATGAGCAGTTCTTC
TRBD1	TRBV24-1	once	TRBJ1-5	CATSGGQGGVGQPQHF	TGTGCCACCAGTGGGGGACAGGGAGGGGTAGGTCAGCCCCAGCATTTT
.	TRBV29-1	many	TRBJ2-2	CSEQANTGELFF	TGCAGCGAACAGGCGAACACCGGGGAGCTGTTTTTT
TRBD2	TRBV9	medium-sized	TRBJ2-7	CASSINSGGGYEQYF	TGTGCCAGCAGCATTAACAGCGGGGGAGGTTACGAGCAGTACTTC
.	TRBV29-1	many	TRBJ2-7	CSVEGGPGREQYF	TGCAGCGTTGAAGGGGGCCCGGGCCGGGAGCAGTACTTC
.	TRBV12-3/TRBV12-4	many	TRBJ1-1	CASSFRQRNTEAFF	TGTGCCAGCAGTTTTAGGCAGAGGAACACTGAAGCTTTCTTT
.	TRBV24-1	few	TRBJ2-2	CATAGRQTGELFF	TGTGCCACCGCGGGACGGCAAACCGGGGAGCTGTTTTTT